This T cell receptor beta chain was recovered during a study of response to subunit inactivated influenza vaccine (dated by TCRdb to 2017 to 2018). As for the study more broadly: To follow how T cells responded to a trivalent subunit inactivated influenza vaccine, the researchers relied on deep quantitative profiling of the T cell receptor repertoire. General study outcomes and caveats: It was suggested by the authors that each seasonal influenza vaccination may recruit only a limited number of new T cells.

In its sample, this clonotype was seen many times. This clone's antigen is unknown. The sample holds no much larger clone one base away, and base qualities are not on file. The library was generated by RT-PCR. The sequencer was an Illumina HiSeq 2500. The public reads were reprocessed in TCRdb via fastp at Q25 and MiXCR, keeping in-frame beta chains. A single entry per CDR3 protein holds the most common genes and DNA from its merged rows. The sample table shows about 540,000 distinct CDR3 sequences, and 14% are seen once. Of the sample, around 10% is held by the ten largest clones. V and J are truncated by 1 base and 6 bases respectively, leaving an intervening sequence of 16 bases. The CDR3 measures 15 amino acids from cysteine to phenylalanine. The read is trimmed to its CDR3 DNA, 45 bases read in frame from base 1.

Here the chain combines TRBV12-3 or TRBV12-4 and TRBJ2-7; the D gene is perhaps TRBD2, from 6 matching bases. The origin of this receptor is a man over 45 who received an inactivated influenza vaccine. Donor details come from another sample of the same person, matched by shared clones. Sequences were derived from PBMCs from blood, sampled roughly 12 days after vaccination. The DNA sequence reads TGTGCCAGCAGTTTAGTCGGTCGGGGGAAGGGCGAGCAGTACTTC. The translation is CASSLVGRGKGEQYF.